These 10 T cell receptor beta chains originate from one sample sequenced in a study of shared T cell receptors in the human thymus. Produced via immunoSEQ multiplex PCR; TCRdb's table is partial and in-frame only. Among hundreds of thousands of clones listed, approximately 87% were seen once. The same sample was also studied in work on human thymus T cells.

Sequenced input: thymocytes. The receptors stem from a boy younger than two with a congenital heart defect.

The V call is TRBV6-5, the J call TRBJ1-6, with TRBD1 identical over 10 bases. The CDR3 is 15 residues long. V shed 4 bases and J 10 bases; nucleotides not matched to a gene: 7. CDR1 MNHEY and CDR2 SVGAGI come from the germline V gene. CDR3 residues: CASSSRDRGGSPLHF. The CDR3 DNA reads as TGTGCCAGCAGTTCCCGGGACAGGGGAGGGTCACCCCTCCACTTT.

The CDR3 DNA reads as TGTGCCAGCTCACCACCTAACCGGGGAAGGGCCCAAGAGACCCAGTACTTC. Its translation is CASSPPNRGRAQETQYF. This chain joins TRBV18 and TRBJ2-5, with D possibly being TRBD2 (5 bases). CDR3 length: 17 residues. The V end lost 0 bases, the J end lost 1 base, and 15 bases lay between the germline ends. Germline CDR1 and CDR2: KGHSH and LQKENI.

This clone was seen a single time. The chain joins TRBV5-1 to TRBJ2-3; tentatively, D is TRBD1 (6 bases). V dropped 4 bases and J dropped 2 bases, with 17 bases sitting between them. Germline V gene lookup returns CDR1 SGHRS and CDR2 YFSETQ. The CDR3 sequence is 16 residues long. The CDR3 spells CASSTYRVGITDTQYF. CDR3 nucleotide sequence: TGCGCCAGCAGCACTTACAGGGTTGGAATCACAGATACGCAGTATTTT.

The chain employs TRBV6-5 and TRBJ1-1; 7 bases fit TRBD1. The CDR3 runs 15 residues. Trimming removed 0 bases from V and 1 base from J; junction bases left unmatched: 2. The V gene's germline CDR1 is MNHEY and CDR2 SVGAGI. Written as DNA, the CDR3 is TGTGCCAGCAGTTACTCGACAGGGTCGAACACTGAAGCTTTCTTT. Its protein is CASSYSTGSNTEAFF.

V and J are TRBV6-5 and TRBJ2-1; 8 positions agree with TRBD2. Germline CDR1 MNHEY, CDR2 SVGAGI. V shed 0 bases, J shed 4 bases, and the junction held 2 bases outside the gene matches. The CDR3 loop spans 15 amino acids. The CDR3 DNA reads TGTGCCAGCAGTTACTCGCGGGAGGTGTACAATGAGCAGTTCTTC. Translating gives CASSYSREVYNEQFF.

V usage is TRBV10-3 and J usage is TRBJ2-7; 7 nucleotides align to TRBD2. V lost 4 bases, J lost 3 bases, and 3 bases stayed unmatched. CDR3 length: 13 amino acids. From germline, CDR1 is ENHRY and CDR2 SYGVKD. CDR3 residues: CAISGERGYEQYF. The CDR3 DNA reads as TGTGCCATCAGTGGGGAGCGGGGCTACGAGCAGTACTTC.

The V gene is TRBV9, the J gene TRBJ2-1, with TRBD2 as a possible D gene (6 bases). The V gene's germline CDR1 is SGDLS and CDR2 YYNGEE. The V end lost 1 base, the J end lost 5 bases, and 16 bases lay between the germline ends. This CDR3 has 16 residues. The CDR3 spells CASSVRPISGHNEQFF. As DNA, the CDR3 is TGTGCCAGCAGCGTACGACCTATTAGCGGACACAATGAGCAGTTCTTC.

This clone was detected only once. The chain combines TRBV7-8 with TRBJ2-1; 11 nucleotides line up with TRBD1. Trimming removed 1 base from V and 4 bases from J; junction bases left unmatched: 12. CDR3 size: 19 residues. Germline V gene lookup returns CDR1 SGHVS and CDR2 FQNEAQ. The CDR3 sequence: CASSLDQKGQGALYNEQFF. CDR3 in DNA: TGTGCCAGCAGCTTAGACCAAAAAGGACAGGGGGCGCTTTACAATGAGCAGTTCTTC. The whole variable domain, remainder taken from reference TRBV7-8 and TRBJ2-1, is GAGVSQSPRYKVAKRGQDVALRCDPISGHVSLFWYQQALGQGPEFLTYFQNEAQLDKSGLPSDRFFAERPEGSVSTLKIQRTQQEDSAVYLCASSLDQKGQGALYNEQFFGPGTRLTVL.

The chain joins TRBV30 to TRBJ1-4, with 9 bases lining up with TRBD1. From germline, CDR1 is GTSNPN and CDR2 SVGIG (reference sequence). CDR3 length equals 20 residues. The V gene end was trimmed by 2 bases and the J gene end by 0 bases; junction bases not matched to a gene: 16. CDR3 sequence (DNA): TGTGCCTGGAGTTTCACACCTCGGGGACAGGGATCATCAACTAATGAAAAACTGTTTTTT. This gives the protein CAWSFTPRGQGSSTNEKLFF.

V is TRBV28 and J is TRBJ2-5, with 10 bases matching TRBD2. The V gene end was trimmed by 1 base and the J gene end by 5 bases; junction bases not matched to a gene: 4. This CDR3 comprises 15 residues. Germline V gene sequence: CDR1 MDHEN, CDR2 SYDVKM. CDR3 DNA: TGTGCCAGCAGTTTATACTCGGGACTAGCGGAGACCCAGTACTTC. Its translation: CASSLYSGLAETQYF.